This T cell receptor (beta chain) emerged from a study of monozygotic twins with inflammatory bowel disease. Every single donor had a roughly 2.5 ml blood sample drawn. The authors isolated total RNA from whole blood without sorting T cells. The CDR3 is 12 residues long. The germline CDR1 and CDR2 sequences are DFQATT and SNEGSKA (reference sequence). Reprocessing the 5' RACE reads, TCRdb reports a single entry for every CDR3 protein and omits DNA. Reported are about 130,000 distinct CDR3 sequences; the ten largest clones contain over 1%. Sequencing was carried out using blood. The source is a human donor with ulcerative colitis or Crohn's disease, or a healthy co-twin of an affected twin (not recorded which). V and J are TRBV20-1 and TRBJ1-1. CDR3 residues: CSARGFNTEAFF.